This T cell receptor beta chain appears in the sequencing data of a study of T cells in localized non-small cell lung cancer. Libraries were prepared by immunoSEQ multiplex PCR; TCRdb keeps only in-frame clonotypes and omits some of them. There are some 2,500 clones in the sample; 25% to 30% occur only once, and about 20% lies in the top ten. Germline CDR1 MNHGY, CDR2 SAAAGT. This CDR3 contains 15 residues. The V end was cut by 0 bases, the J end by 1 base, with 9 bases between. The material was normal lung tissue next to the tumor, obtained before any cancer treatment. The receptor was derived from a man aged 35-69 years with stage II squamous cell lung carcinoma. The rearrangement links TRBV6-8 to TRBJ1-1; no clear D. In DNA, the CDR3 is TGTGCCAGCAGTTACTCGATTTCCGGGAACACTGAAGCTTTCTTT. This sequence encodes CASSYSISGNTEAFF.